This T cell receptor (beta chain) derives from a study of breast tumors, draining lymph nodes, adjacent tissues. Study-wide results and caveats: Tumor TCR diversity was below lymph nodes but above nontumor tissue. Findings are consistent with lymph node origin and intratumoral expansion of most tumor T cells. That most tumor T cells come from lymph nodes remained unproven. Luminal-like breast cancer showed significantly greater tumor-nontumor repertoire similarity than basal-like breast cancer did.

Details on this clonotype: The antigen is undetermined.

With V trimmed by 9 bases and J by 3 bases, 11 bases remained unmatched. Germline CDR1 and CDR2: MNHEY and SVGAGI. The CDR3 runs to 15 residues. The lymph nodes were axillary draining lymph nodes from breast cancer patients. TCRdb analysed the multiplex PCR reads with MiXCR anew, one entry per CDR3 protein. The sample contains 150,000 to 200,000 distinct CDR3 sequences, approximately 30% of which appear only once. The specimen was axillary lymph node tissue. V gene TRBV6-5 combines with J gene TRBJ2-1; TRBD1 matches 7 bases. The sequence was obtained from a female donor with breast cancer. Some clones in this sample may be carry-over from other donors' samples. The CDR3 is CASSQPGQYYNEQFF. CDR3 bases: TGTGCCAGTAGCCAACCGGGACAGTACTACAATGAGCAGTTCTTC.